The 23 T cell receptor beta chains in this list originate from one sample, sequenced in a study of naive and memory T cell subsets. Both TRBC1 and TRBC2 were covered by a beta constant-region primer of two equimolar oligonucleotides. TCRdb reprocessed the UMI-ligation and nested PCR reads via MiXCR and lists one record per CDR3 protein. In the table there are roughly 40,000 distinct CDR3 sequences, 10% to 15% of which are singletons. The sample taken for sequencing was effector memory CD4+ T cells from blood. This sample's subset: effector memory, CD45RA- CD27-. Receptors were obtained from a human donor in good health.

This clonotype has a handful of counts. V usage is TRBV7-2 and J usage is TRBJ2-6; 7 bases are shared with TRBD1. The germline CDR1 and CDR2 sequences are SGHTA and FQGNSA. CDR3 length equals 16 residues. Unmatched junction bases numbered 0, after V lost 1 base and J lost 0 bases. As DNA, the CDR3 is TGTGCCAGCAGCTTAGAGGGGGCCTCTGGGGCCAACGTCCTGACTTTC. This gives the protein CASSLEGASGANVLTF.

By share, this clonotype counts as medium-sized. The chain carries TRBV11-2 and TRBJ2-1; a possible D gene is TRBD2 (6 bases). Germline-derived CDR1 and CDR2 are SGHAT and FQNNGV. CDR3 length: 18 amino acids. V was pared by 3 bases and J by 0 bases, with 18 bases between. The CDR3 DNA reads TGTGCCAGCAGCTTTTTGGGCGGGGTCTCAAGCTCCTACAATGAGCAGTTCTTC. Translation: CASSFLGGVSSSYNEQFF.

The chain links TRBV9 to TRBJ2-2, with D hard to call. CDR3 length: 14 amino acids. The V end lost 4 bases, the J end lost 1 base, and 8 bases lay between the germline ends. In germline, CDR1 is SGDLS, CDR2 YYNGEE. Written as DNA, the CDR3 is TGTGCCAGCAGCCCCCCCGGGAACACCGGGGAGCTGTTTTTT. Translating it yields CASSPPGNTGELFF.

This clonotype appeared a few times. The chain has TRBV6-6 and TRBJ1-1; a weak D match, TRBD1 (6 bases). The germline V and J ends were trimmed by 6 bases and 1 base, with 15 bases remaining between them. The CDR3 sequence is 15 residues long. CDR1 is MNHNY, CDR2 SVGAGI, per germline (reference sequence). The CDR3 here is CASRVRGQSNTEAFF. CDR3 DNA: TGTGCCAGCAGGGTTCGGGGGCAGTCGAACACTGAAGCTTTCTTT.

The chain carries TRBV6-1 and TRBJ2-1; 10 bases match TRBD2. The germline gives CDR1 MNHNS, CDR2 SASEGT. This CDR3 comprises 14 residues. J lost 5 bases, V lost 7 bases, and 5 bases had no gene match. CDR3 amino acids: CASTLAGPHNEQFF. The CDR3 DNA reads as TGTGCCAGCACACTAGCGGGGCCCCACAATGAGCAGTTCTTC.

The chain joins TRBV29-1 to TRBJ2-1, with 8 positions matching TRBD2. The V gene's germline CDR1 is SQVTM and CDR2 ANQGSEA. J lost 0 bases, V lost 6 bases, and 7 bases had no gene match. CDR3 length equals 15 residues. The CDR3 region is CSVHSGTHSYNEQFF. DNA for the CDR3: TGCAGCGTACATAGCGGGACCCACTCCTACAATGAGCAGTTCTTC.

This clonotype was found many times. This chain connects TRBV10-3 to TRBJ2-6; 7 positions match TRBD1. The CDR3 is 9 residues long. Germline assignment: CDR1 ENHRY and CDR2 SYGVKD. The V and J ends lost 11 bases and 18 bases, in that order; junction bases with no gene match: 7. CDR3 in DNA: TGTGCCGCCCGGGACAGAGGGACTTTC. It encodes CAARDRGTF.

This clonotype was found a few times. V and J are TRBV7-9 and TRBJ2-7; tentatively, D is TRBD1 (6 bases). CDR3 size: 17 residues. From germline, CDR1 is SEHNR and CDR2 FQNEAQ (reference sequence). Trimming pared 4 bases from V and 0 bases from J, leaving 19 bases between. In DNA form, the CDR3 reads TGTGCCAGCAGCTCCTCAAGGGACAACTCCTTCTCCTACGAGCAGTACTTC. Its translation is CASSSSRDNSFSYEQYF. Full variable domain (missing parts from reference TRBV7-9 and TRBJ2-7): DTGVSQNPRHKITKRGQNVTFRCDPISEHNRLYWYRQTLGQGPEFLTYFQNEAQLEKSRLLSDRFSAERPKGSFSTLEIQRTEQGDSAMYLCASSSSRDNSFSYEQYFGPGTRLTVT.

By share, this clonotype ranks as medium-sized. CDR3 amino acids: CSASRAGGPQYNEQFF. CDR3 bases: TGCAGTGCTAGTAGGGCGGGAGGGCCGCAGTACAATGAGCAGTTCTTC. J is TRBJ2-1 and V is TRBV20-1; 9 positions match TRBD2. J was trimmed by 4 bases and V by 3 bases; bases with no gene match: 10. The CDR3 spans 16 residues. Germline-derived CDR1 and CDR2 are DFQATT and SNEGSKA (reference sequence).

The V call is TRBV4-2, the J call TRBJ1-2; TRBD1 agrees at 8 bases. CDR3 length equals 15 residues. Germline CDR1 is LGHNA and CDR2 is YNFKEQ. Germline trimming cut 2 bases from V and 4 bases from J; bases unmatched to any gene: 6. The CDR3 DNA follows: TGTGCCAGCAGCCAAACCGGGACAGGAGTCTATGGCTACACCTTC. Amino acid sequence: CASSQTGTGVYGYTF.

Ten or more counts support this clonotype. The chain links TRBV18 to TRBJ2-3, with D possibly being TRBD1 (5 bases). CDR1 and CDR2 from the germline V gene are KGHSH and LQKENI. Trimming removed 6 bases from V and 1 base from J, with 14 bases in between. The CDR3 has 15 amino acids. CDR3 sequence (DNA): TGTGCCAGCTCCCTCCAAGACAGTCGCACAGATACGCAGTATTTT. This codes for CASSLQDSRTDTQYF.

The rearrangement joins TRBV9 to TRBJ1-5, with a tentative D call TRBD1 (5 bases). The CDR3 runs 15 residues. V was pared by 4 bases and J by 4 bases, with 15 bases between. The germline gives CDR1 SGDLS, CDR2 YYNGEE. CDR3 loop: CASSTRDQPNQPQHF. CDR3 coding DNA: TGTGCCAGCAGCACTCGGGACCAACCAAATCAGCCCCAGCATTTT.

This clonotype was seen ten or more times. The CDR3 sequence: CATSRDSDTGGFQPQHF. CDR3 nucleotide sequence: TGTGCCACCAGCAGAGATTCGGATACAGGGGGTTTTCAGCCCCAGCATTTT. The rearrangement links TRBV15 to TRBJ1-5; 8 nucleotides match TRBD1. The CDR3 loop spans 17 amino acids. Trimming cost V 0 bases and J 6 bases; bases outside gene matches: 10. Per germline, CDR1 LNHNV and CDR2 YYDKDF (reference sequence). Complete variable domain (other parts from reference TRBV15 and TRBJ1-5): DAMVIQNPRYQVTQFGKPVTLSCSQTLNHNVMYWYQQKSSQAPKLLFHYYDKDFNNEADTPDNFQSRRPNTSFCFLDIRSPGLGDTAMYLCATSRDSDTGGFQPQHFGDGTRLSIL.

This clonotype occurred many times. The J gene is TRBJ2-1, the V gene TRBV30; 11 bases fit TRBD2. The germline V gene has CDR1 GTSNPN and CDR2 SVGIG (reference sequence). The CDR3 is made up of 14 amino acids. The ends lost 3 bases at V and 6 bases at J; junction bases unmatched: 4. CDR3 sequence reads: CAWRKGLAANEQFF. The CDR3 nucleotides read TGTGCCTGGAGGAAGGGACTAGCGGCCAATGAGCAGTTCTTC.

This clonotype was seen ten or more times. This chain joins TRBV12-3 or TRBV12-4 and TRBJ2-3; no clear D. The CDR3 totals 12 residues. The V end lost 1 base, the J end lost 8 bases, and 7 bases lay between the germline ends. Written as DNA, the CDR3 is TGTGCCAGCAGTTTAGGGCAACCTACGCAGTATTTT. Residues: CASSLGQPTQYF.

Many counts were recorded for this clonotype. The gene calls are TRBV5-1 and TRBJ2-5; 7 positions agree with TRBD2. Germline V lookup: CDR1 SGHRS, CDR2 YFSETQ. CDR3 size: 14 residues. The junction had 7 bases not matched to a gene; V was cut back by 3 bases and J by 5 bases. CDR3 sequence reads: CASSYGRFGETQYF. CDR3 coding DNA: TGCGCCAGCAGCTACGGGAGGTTCGGGGAGACCCAGTACTTC.

This clonotype was picked up a small number of times. The J gene is TRBJ2-6, the V gene TRBV28, with no clear D. The CDR3 covers 14 residues. Germline V gene data show CDR1 as MDHEN and CDR2 as SYDVKM. V dropped 8 bases and J dropped 2 bases, with 10 bases sitting between them. The CDR3, as DNA: TGTGCCAGCTACAGCGAAGCTGGGGCCAACGTCCTGACTTTC. It specifies CASYSEAGANVLTF.

This clonotype was observed a handful of times. V gene TRBV28 combines with J gene TRBJ2-7; 7 bases are shared with TRBD1. J was trimmed by 11 bases and V by 2 bases; bases with no gene match: 9. The length of the CDR3 is 13 residues. Germline-derived CDR1 and CDR2 are MDHEN and SYDVKM. The CDR3 loop is CASSLDRAPEKYF. Written as DNA, the CDR3 is TGTGCCAGCAGTTTAGACAGGGCCCCGGAAAAGTACTTC.

This clonotype was seen more than once but under ten times. The chain uses TRBV6-4 and TRBJ2-2; D is undetermined. The CDR3 covers 14 residues. The germline V gene has CDR1 MRHNA and CDR2 SNTAGT. Trimming removed 3 bases at V and 1 base at J, with 6 bases between. This CDR3 reads CASSDSRNTGELFF. The CDR3, as DNA: TGTGCCAGCAGTGATTCGCGGAACACCGGGGAGCTGTTTTTT.

This clonotype was seen a handful of times. This rearrangement joins TRBV5-1 to TRBJ1-6; D is possibly TRBD1 (5 bases). V was pared by 4 bases and J by 2 bases, with 19 bases between. CDR3 length: 18 residues. CDR1 is SGHRS and CDR2 is YFSETQ in the germline V gene. CDR3 in DNA: TGCGCCAGCAGCAGTTATAGTATTGGGGCCACCTATAATTCACCCCTCCACTTT. As protein: CASSSYSIGATYNSPLHF.

This clonotype was seen ten or more times. The V call is TRBV20-1, the J call TRBJ2-3; tentatively, D is TRBD2 (6 bases). Germline V CDR1 and CDR2: DFQATT, SNEGSKA (reference sequence). Trimming left V 3 bases short and J 8 bases short, with 21 bases between. CDR3 length: 15 amino acids. The CDR3 DNA reads as TGCAGTGCTAGTCCCGAAATAGCGGTGCAGGGTACGCAGTATTTT. It translates to CSASPEIAVQGTQYF.

V and J are TRBV3-1 and TRBJ1-2; D possibly corresponds to TRBD1 (6 bases). The CDR3 is 15 residues long. Germline CDR1 is LGHDT and CDR2 is YNNKEL (reference sequence). V lost 8 bases and J 4 bases, leaving 20 bases between the germline ends. CDR3 residues: CASGWTDRLIYGYTF. CDR3 DNA sequence: TGTGCCAGCGGCTGGACAGACCGTCTAATCTATGGCTACACCTTC.

The chain combines TRBV5-1 with TRBJ2-7; maybe TRBD2 (5 bases). Trimming stripped 2 bases from V and 3 bases from J, with 9 bases between. CDR1 and CDR2 from the germline V gene are SGHRS and YFSETQ. This CDR3 contains 13 residues. CDR3 sequence reads: CASSFFGDYEQYF. The CDR3 bases are TGCGCCAGCAGCTTTTTCGGGGACTACGAGCAGTACTTC.